The source of this T cell receptor beta chain is a study of cytomegalovirus exposure and HLA in healthy donors. Findings and caveats of the study: Exclusion as indistinguishable affected some V segments, including TRBV6-2 and TRBV6-3.

A note on this clone: What it binds is unknown.

The primer mix had 60 Vbeta and 13 Jbeta primers. TCRdb's copy holds only in-frame clones and misses some; the assay was immunoSEQ multiplex PCR. The sample comprises 150,000 to 250,000 clones, 85% of which are singletons, and less than 2.5% rests with the top ten. Germline V lookup: CDR1 MNHEY, CDR2 SMNVEV (reference sequence). The length of the CDR3 is 14 residues. V was pared by 8 bases and J by 5 bases, with 7 bases of the junction left unmatched. This clonotype was sampled from a woman aged 45-65 years in good health and CMV-seronegative. Material for sequencing was PBMCs. This chain joins TRBV27 and TRBJ2-5; 11 bases line up with TRBD1. The CDR3 region has the DNA TGTGCCAGCGGTAGGACAGGGGGCTTCGAGACCCAGTACTTC. Its translation is CASGRTGGFETQYF.